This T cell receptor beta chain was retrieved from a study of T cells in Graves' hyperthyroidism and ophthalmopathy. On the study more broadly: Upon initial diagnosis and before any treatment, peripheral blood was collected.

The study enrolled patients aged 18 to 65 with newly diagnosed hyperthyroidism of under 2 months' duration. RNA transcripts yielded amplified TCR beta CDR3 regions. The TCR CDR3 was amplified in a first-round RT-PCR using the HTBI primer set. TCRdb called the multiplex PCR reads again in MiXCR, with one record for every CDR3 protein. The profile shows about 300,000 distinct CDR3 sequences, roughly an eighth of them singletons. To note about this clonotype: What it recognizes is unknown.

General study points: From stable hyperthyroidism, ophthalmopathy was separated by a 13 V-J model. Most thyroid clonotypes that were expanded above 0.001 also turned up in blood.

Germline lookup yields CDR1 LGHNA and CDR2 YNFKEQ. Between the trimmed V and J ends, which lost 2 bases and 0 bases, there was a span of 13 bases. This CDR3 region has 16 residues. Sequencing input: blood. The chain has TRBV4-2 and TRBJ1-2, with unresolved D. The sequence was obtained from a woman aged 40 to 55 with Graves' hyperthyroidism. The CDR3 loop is CASSQRTAKANYGYTF. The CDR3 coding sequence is TGTGCCAGCAGCCAACGAACAGCAAAAGCTAACTATGGCTACACCTTC.